This TCR beta chain was obtained from a study of cytomegalovirus exposure and HLA in healthy donors. PCR was performed using 60 Vbeta and 13 Jbeta primers. Clones were sequenced by immunoSEQ multiplex PCR, and TCRdb holds only the in-frame ones, with some missing. Among about 110,000 clones listed, more than 60% were seen once. Findings of the study overall: In the analysis, some V segments, TRBV6-2 and TRBV6-3 included, were excluded as indistinguishable. 16,951 TCR beta sequences were associated with HLA alleles at 0.05 false discovery rate in a later analysis.

Germline CDR1 is SGHDT and CDR2 is YYEEEE. The CDR3 contains 13 residues. V lost 6 bases, J lost 4 bases, and 12 bases lay in between. For this clone: As yet, its antigen is unknown.

The sample consisted of PBMCs. The chain employs TRBV5-6 and TRBJ2-3; D is perhaps TRBD1 (5 bases). The clonotype comes from a woman between 40 and 50 years old in good health and CMV-seronegative. The CDR3 protein is CASIRRGADTQYF. CDR3 DNA sequence: TGTGCCAGCATTAGAAGGGGTGCAGATACGCAGTATTTT.